This is a list of T cell receptor beta chains from one sample in a study of blood T cell repertoires in COVID-19. Generated by immunoSEQ multiplex PCR, the TCRdb table keeps only in-frame clones and is missing some. The sample lists about 49,000 clones, 82% seen once, with less than 3% in the top ten. The sequencing sample was made of peripheral blood. The receptor set was obtained from a woman aged 60 to 75 with acute or convalescent COVID-19. Both conserved end residues are part of each CDR3.

V: TRBV30
J: TRBJ2-2
CDR3: CAWARQGLDTGELFF

V: TRBV18
J: TRBJ1-1
CDR3: CASSPSRTGEAFF

V: TRBV5-1
J: TRBJ2-2
CDR3: CASSWGQNTGELFF

V: TRBV2
J: TRBJ2-3
CDR3: CASRARGDTQYF

V: TRBV5-1
J: TRBJ2-2
CDR3: CASSWTSGSPNTGELFF

V: TRBV23-1
J: TRBJ1-1
CDR3: CASSQQGAGDTEAFF

V: TRBV2
J: TRBJ1-1
CDR3: CASRKGGRTEAFF

V: TRBV4-1
J: TRBJ2-1
CDR3: CASSQEGLGGRRGNEQFF

V: TRBV19
J: TRBJ2-2
CDR3: CASMDGKGTGELFF

V: TRBV7-9
J: TRBJ2-1
CDR3: CASSLSFAGVGNEQFF

V: TRBV24-1
J: TRBJ2-3
CDR3: CATSDPTSGGVTDTQYF

V: TRBV19
J: TRBJ1-5
CDR3: CASSFSGRSNQPQHF

V: TRBV27
J: TRBJ2-2
CDR3: CASTVAGGPGGELFF

V: TRBV27
J: TRBJ1-2
CDR3: CASSNYGGGNYGYTF

V: TRBV4-1
J: TRBJ1-2
CDR3: CASSHDDTLRYGYTF

V: TRBV5-1
J: TRBJ1-2
CDR3: CASSLGPEGGYTF

V: TRBV5-1
J: TRBJ2-2
CDR3: CASAGTPDTGELFF

V: TRBV5-1
J: TRBJ1-1
CDR3: CASSFGAGTGREDTEAFF

V: TRBV25-1
J: TRBJ2-2
CDR3: CASSDGTANTGELFF

V: TRBV3-1/TRBV3-2
J: TRBJ2-2
CDR3: CASSQDWRRTSLGTGELFF

V: TRBV27
J: TRBJ2-5
CDR3: CASSPIRGTGGETQYF

V: TRBV6-5
J: TRBJ1-6
CDR3: CASSTDRGDSPLHF

V: TRBV2
J: TRBJ1-6
CDR3: CASIWEPAALSPLHF

V: TRBV29-1
J: TRBJ1-2
CDR3: CSVEDSPSSYTF

V: TRBV10-1
J: TRBJ2-1
CDR3: CASSESSTRSNEQFF

V: TRBV5-1
J: TRBJ1-1
CDR3: CASSLGSAGSYTEAFF

V: TRBV21-1
J: TRBJ1-5
CDR3: CASSKGIGTGDSGNQPQHF

V: TRBV27
J: TRBJ2-1
CDR3: CASSLSGAHSYNEQFF

V: TRBV7-9
J: TRBJ2-3
CDR3: CASSRPGTAKDTQYF

V: TRBV7-3
J: TRBJ1-1
CDR3: CASSLGEYTEAFF

V: TRBV27
J: TRBJ1-5
CDR3: CASSLSWRNQPQHF

V: TRBV5-5
J: TRBJ1-1
CDR3: CASSPRHLQAFF

V: TRBV18
J: TRBJ1-3
CDR3: CASSPPSVSVSGNTIYF

V: TRBV30
J: TRBJ2-7
CDR3: CAWSPPGLASYEQYF

V: TRBV25-1
J: TRBJ2-3
CDR3: CASSDQGSDTQYF

V: TRBV9
J: TRBJ1-5
CDR3: CASSVDGANQPQHF

V: TRBV28
J: TRBJ2-1
CDR3: CASSLGVSDNEQFF

V: TRBV5-6
J: TRBJ1-1
CDR3: CASQHWNTEAFF

V: TRBV6-6
J: TRBJ1-5
CDR3: CASSNGQINQPQHF